This TCR beta chain stems from a study of cytomegalovirus exposure and HLA in healthy donors. The primer mix had 60 Vbeta and 13 Jbeta primers. Clones were read by immunoSEQ multiplex PCR, and TCRdb kept only the in-frame ones, dropping some. The table records 100,000 to 150,000 clones, more than 80% of them present only once. Concerning this clone itself: Its antigen is undetermined.

Whole-study results and caveats: The likely origin of a cluster of highly shared sequence variants was a sequencing artifact.

The V and J ends lost 6 bases and 0 bases, in that order; junction bases with no gene match: 3. This CDR3 contains 15 residues. In germline, CDR1 is MNHEY, CDR2 SVGAGI. This receptor was identified in a man aged 35-49 years in good health and CMV-seronegative. Sequences were obtained from PBMCs. The V and J genes are TRBV6-5 and TRBJ2-2; 8 nucleotides align to TRBD1. This CDR3 is CASRKGQANTGELFF. The CDR3 nucleotides are TGTGCCAGCAGAAAGGGACAGGCGAACACCGGGGAGCTGTTTTTT.